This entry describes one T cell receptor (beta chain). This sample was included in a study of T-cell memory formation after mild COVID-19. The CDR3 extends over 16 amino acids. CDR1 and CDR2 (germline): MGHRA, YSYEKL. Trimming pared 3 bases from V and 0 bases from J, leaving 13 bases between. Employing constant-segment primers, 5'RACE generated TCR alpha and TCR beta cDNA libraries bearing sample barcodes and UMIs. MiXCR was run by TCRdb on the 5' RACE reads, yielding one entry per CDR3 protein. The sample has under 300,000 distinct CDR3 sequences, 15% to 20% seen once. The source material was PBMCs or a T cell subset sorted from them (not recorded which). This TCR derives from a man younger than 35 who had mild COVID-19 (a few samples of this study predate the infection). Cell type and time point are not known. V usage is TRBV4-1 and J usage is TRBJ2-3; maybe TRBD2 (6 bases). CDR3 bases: TGCGCCAGCAGCCAGGAGGGACGCCCTAGCACAGATACGCAGTATTTT. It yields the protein CASSQEGRPSTDTQYF.